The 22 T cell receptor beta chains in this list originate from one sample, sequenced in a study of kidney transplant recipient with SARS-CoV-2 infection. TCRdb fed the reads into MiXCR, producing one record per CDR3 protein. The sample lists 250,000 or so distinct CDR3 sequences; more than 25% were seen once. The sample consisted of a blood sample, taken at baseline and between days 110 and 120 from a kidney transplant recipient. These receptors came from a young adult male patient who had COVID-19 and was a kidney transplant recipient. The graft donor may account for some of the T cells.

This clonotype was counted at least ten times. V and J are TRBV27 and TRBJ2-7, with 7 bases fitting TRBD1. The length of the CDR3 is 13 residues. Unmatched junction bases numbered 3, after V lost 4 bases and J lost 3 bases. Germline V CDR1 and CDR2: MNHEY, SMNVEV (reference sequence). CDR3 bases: TGTGCCAGCAGTTCCGACAGGGACTACGAGCAGTACTTC. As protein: CASSSDRDYEQYF.

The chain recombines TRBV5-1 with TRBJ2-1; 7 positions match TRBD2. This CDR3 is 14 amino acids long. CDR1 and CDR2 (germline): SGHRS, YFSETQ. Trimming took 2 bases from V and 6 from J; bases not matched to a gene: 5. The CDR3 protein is CASSFRTRSNEQFF. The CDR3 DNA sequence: TGCGCCAGCAGCTTCCGGACTAGAAGCAATGAGCAGTTCTTC.

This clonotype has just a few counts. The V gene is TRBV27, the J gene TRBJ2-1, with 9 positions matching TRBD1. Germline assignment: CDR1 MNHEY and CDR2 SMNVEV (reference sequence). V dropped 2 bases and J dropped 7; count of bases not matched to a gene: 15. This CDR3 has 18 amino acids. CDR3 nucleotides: TGTGCCAGCAGTTTAGGACAGGGGATAGGAGGGAGAGGGAATGAGCAGTTCTTC. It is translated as CASSLGQGIGGRGNEQFF.

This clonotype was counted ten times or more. Here the CDR3 reads CASSLPVNAYNEQFF. The CDR3 DNA reads as TGTGCCAGCAGTTTACCCGTAAACGCCTACAATGAGCAGTTCTTC. The chain links TRBV28 to TRBJ2-1; D is ambiguous. The CDR3 has 15 residues. The germline gives CDR1 MDHEN, CDR2 SYDVKM. V was cut by 2 bases and J by 2 bases, with 10 bases left in between.

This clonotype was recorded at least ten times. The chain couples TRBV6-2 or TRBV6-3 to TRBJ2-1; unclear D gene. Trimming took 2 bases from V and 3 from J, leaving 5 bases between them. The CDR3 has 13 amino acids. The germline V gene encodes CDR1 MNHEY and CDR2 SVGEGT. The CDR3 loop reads CASSYGVYNEQFF. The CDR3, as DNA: TGTGCCAGCAGTTACGGGGTCTACAATGAGCAGTTCTTC.

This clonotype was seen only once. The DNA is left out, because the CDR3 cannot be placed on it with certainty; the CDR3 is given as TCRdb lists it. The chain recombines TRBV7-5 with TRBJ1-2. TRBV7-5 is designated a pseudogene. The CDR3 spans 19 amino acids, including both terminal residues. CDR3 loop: CISVPEFIHEVGRTYGYTF.

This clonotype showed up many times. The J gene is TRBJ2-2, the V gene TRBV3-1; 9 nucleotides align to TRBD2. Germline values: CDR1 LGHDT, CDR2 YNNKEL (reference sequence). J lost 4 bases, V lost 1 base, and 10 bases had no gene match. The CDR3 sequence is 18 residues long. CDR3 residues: CASSQGRLAGLVTGELFF. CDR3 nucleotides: TGTGCCAGCAGCCAAGGTCGGCTAGCGGGACTGGTCACCGGGGAGCTGTTTTTT.

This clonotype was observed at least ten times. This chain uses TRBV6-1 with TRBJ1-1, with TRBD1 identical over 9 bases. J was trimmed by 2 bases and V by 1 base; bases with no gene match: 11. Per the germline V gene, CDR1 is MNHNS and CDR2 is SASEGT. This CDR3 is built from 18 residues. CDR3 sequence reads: CASSEGGWGTGINTEAFF. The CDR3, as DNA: TGTGCCAGCAGTGAAGGGGGATGGGGGACAGGGATTAACACTGAAGCTTTCTTT.

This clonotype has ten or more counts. The CDR3 here is CASSFAARVRETQYF. CDR3 nucleotide sequence: TGTGCCAGCAGCTTTGCGGCGCGGGTTAGAGAGACCCAGTACTTC. This chain uses TRBV12-1 with TRBJ2-5; the DNA was not compared with TRBD2, the D call given in the table. TRBV12-1 is a pseudogene locus. This CDR3 region has 15 residues.

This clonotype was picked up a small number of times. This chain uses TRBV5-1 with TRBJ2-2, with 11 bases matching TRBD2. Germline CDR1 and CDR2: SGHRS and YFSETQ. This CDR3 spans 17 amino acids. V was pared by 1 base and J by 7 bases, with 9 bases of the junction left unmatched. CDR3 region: CASSLTSGRIGIGELFF. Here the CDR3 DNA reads TGCGCCAGCAGCTTGACTAGCGGGAGAATTGGCATCGGGGAGCTGTTTTTT.

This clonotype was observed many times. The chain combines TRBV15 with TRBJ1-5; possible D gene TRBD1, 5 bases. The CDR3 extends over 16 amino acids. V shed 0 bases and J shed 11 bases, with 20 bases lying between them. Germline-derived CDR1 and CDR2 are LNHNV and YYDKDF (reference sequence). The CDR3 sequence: CATSRDRGTGAETQHF. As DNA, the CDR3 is TGTGCCACCAGCAGAGATCGGGGGACCGGGGCAGAGACCCAGCATTTT.

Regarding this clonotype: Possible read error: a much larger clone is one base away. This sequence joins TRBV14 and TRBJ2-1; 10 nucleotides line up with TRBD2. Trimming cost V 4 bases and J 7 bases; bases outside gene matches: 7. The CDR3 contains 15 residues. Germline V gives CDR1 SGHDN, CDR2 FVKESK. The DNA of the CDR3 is TGTGCCAGCAGCCTAAAAGCGGGAGGGGGGAATGAGCAGTTCTTC. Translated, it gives CASSLKAGGGNEQFF. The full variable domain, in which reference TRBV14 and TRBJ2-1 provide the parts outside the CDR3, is EAGVTQFPSHSVIEKGQTVTLRCDPISGHDNLYWYRRVMGKEIKFLLHFVKESKQDESGMPNNRFLAERTGGTYSTLKVQPAELEDSGVYFCASSLKAGGGNEQFFGPGTRLTVL.

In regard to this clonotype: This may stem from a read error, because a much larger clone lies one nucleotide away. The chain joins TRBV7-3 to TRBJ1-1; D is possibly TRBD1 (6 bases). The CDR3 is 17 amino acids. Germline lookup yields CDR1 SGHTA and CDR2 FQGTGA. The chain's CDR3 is CTSSPKGGEEGRTEAFF. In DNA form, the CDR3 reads TGTACCAGCAGCCCTAAAGGGGGGGAAGAAGGGCGCACTGAAGCTTTCTTT.

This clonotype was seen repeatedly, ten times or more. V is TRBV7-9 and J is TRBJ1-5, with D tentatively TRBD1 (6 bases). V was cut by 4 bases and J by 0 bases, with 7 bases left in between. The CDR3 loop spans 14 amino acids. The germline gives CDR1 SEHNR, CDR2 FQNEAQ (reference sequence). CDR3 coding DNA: TGTGCCAGCAGCTGGACAGATAGCAATCAGCCCCAGCATTTT. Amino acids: CASSWTDSNQPQHF. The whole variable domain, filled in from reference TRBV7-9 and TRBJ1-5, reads DTGVSQNPRHKITKRGQNVTFRCDPISEHNRLYWYRQTLGQGPEFLTYFQNEAQLEKSRLLSDRFSAERPKGSFSTLEIQRTEQGDSAMYLCASSWTDSNQPQHFGDGTRLSIL.

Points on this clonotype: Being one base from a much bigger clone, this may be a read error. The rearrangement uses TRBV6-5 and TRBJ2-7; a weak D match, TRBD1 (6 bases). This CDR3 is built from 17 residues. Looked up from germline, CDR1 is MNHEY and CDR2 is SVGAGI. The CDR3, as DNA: TGTGCCGGCAGCTATACCTATGGGACACCCCTTCCCTACGAGCAGTACTTC. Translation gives CAGSYTYGTPLPYEQYF.

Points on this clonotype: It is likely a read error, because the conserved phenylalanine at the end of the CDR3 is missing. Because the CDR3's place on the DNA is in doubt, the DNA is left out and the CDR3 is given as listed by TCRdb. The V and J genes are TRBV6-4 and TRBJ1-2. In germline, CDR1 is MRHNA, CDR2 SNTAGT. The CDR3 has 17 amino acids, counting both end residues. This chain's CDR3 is CASRCHHAHGKTDGDTC.

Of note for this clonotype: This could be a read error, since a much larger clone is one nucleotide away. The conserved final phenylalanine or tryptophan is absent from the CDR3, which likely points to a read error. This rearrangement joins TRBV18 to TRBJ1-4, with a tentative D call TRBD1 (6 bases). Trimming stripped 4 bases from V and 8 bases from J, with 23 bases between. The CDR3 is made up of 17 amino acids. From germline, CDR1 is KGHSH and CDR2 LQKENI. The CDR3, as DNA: TGTGCCAGCTCACTAAAACTAAGCCAGGGGAAACGAGAAAAACTGTTTTCT. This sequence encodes CASSLKLSQGKREKLFS.

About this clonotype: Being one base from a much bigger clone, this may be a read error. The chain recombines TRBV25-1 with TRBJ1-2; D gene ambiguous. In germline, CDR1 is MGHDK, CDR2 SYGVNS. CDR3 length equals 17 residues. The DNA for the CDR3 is TGTGCCAGCAGTCCTTTCAGAGAACTGGGAAAGACCTATGGCCACACCTTC. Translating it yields CASSPFRELGKTYGHTF.

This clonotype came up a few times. For the CDR3, the DNA is TGTGCCAGCAGTTACATAGGAACTAATGAAAAACTGTTTTTT. Protein: CASSYIGTNEKLFF. The V gene is TRBV6-2 or TRBV6-3, the J gene TRBJ1-4; D gene uncertain. In germline, CDR1 is MNHEY, CDR2 SVGEGT. This CDR3 region has 14 residues. V was trimmed by 2 bases and J by 1 base, leaving 5 bases between them.

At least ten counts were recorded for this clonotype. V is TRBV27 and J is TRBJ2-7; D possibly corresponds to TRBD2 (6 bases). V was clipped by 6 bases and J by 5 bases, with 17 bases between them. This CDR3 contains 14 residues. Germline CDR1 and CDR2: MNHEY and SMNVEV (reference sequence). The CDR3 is CASSPLPEGDEQYF. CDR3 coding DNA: TGTGCCAGCAGCCCCCTCCCGGAGGGAGACGAGCAGTACTTC.

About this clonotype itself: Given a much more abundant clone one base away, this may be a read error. The CDR3 reads CASAIFVPGKTYGYIF. CDR3 in DNA: TGTGCCAGCGCGATCTTCGTACCAGGAAAGACCTATGGCTACATCTTC. The chain employs TRBV5-4 and TRBJ1-2; D remains ambiguous. Germline V gene lookup returns CDR1 SGHNT and CDR2 YYREEE (reference sequence). The CDR3 spans 16 residues.

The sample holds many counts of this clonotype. The CDR3 DNA sequence: TGTGCCAGCAGCTCAGTTTGGGTCGTTAGAAAGACCTATGGCTACACCTTC. This encodes CASSSVWVVRKTYGYTF. The V and J genes are TRBV16 and TRBJ1-2; D remains ambiguous. Germline CDR1 reads KGHSY; CDR2 reads FQNENV. CDR3 length: 17 residues. V gave up 5 bases and J gave up 4 bases, with 23 bases separating them.